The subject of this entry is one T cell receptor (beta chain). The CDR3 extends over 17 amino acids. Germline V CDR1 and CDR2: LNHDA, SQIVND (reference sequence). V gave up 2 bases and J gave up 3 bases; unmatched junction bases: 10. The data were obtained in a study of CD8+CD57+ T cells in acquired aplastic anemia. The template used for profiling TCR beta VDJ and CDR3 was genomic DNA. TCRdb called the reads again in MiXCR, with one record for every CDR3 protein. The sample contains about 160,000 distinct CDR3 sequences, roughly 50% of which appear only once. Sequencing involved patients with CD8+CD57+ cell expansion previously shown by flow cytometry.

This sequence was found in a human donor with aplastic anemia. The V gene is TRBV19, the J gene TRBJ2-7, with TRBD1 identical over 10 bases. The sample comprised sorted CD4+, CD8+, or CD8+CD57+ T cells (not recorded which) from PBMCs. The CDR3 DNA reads TGTGCCAGTAGTATAAAGCCTTCCGGGACAGGGGTCTACGAGCAGTACTTC. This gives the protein CASSIKPSGTGVYEQYF.